These 9 T cell receptor beta chains were sequenced from one sample in a study of T cells in women clearing cervical HPV infection. Assay used: immunoSEQ multiplex PCR; TCRdb lists only in-frame clones, some missing. This sample's table has 25,000 to 35,000 clones. Sequenced input: blood buffy coat. These receptors all stem from a woman between 18 and 69 years old with a cervical HPV16 infection that either progressed to CIN3+ or cleared (not recorded which).

The CDR3 region is CASSAVNSGNTIYF. The covered CDR3 bases are TGTGCCAGTAGCGCAGTAAACTCTGGAAACACC. This chain joins TRBV19 and TRBJ1-3; no clear D. The CDR3 is cut off 3 residues early in the read; its end comes from the germline J gene. Germline CDR1 and CDR2: LNHDA and SQIVND (reference sequence). V was shortened by 6 bases and J by 0 bases, with 9 bases between the two germline ends. The CDR3 sequence is 14 residues long.

Concerning this clone itself: The CDR3 extends 3 residues past the end of the read, so its final part is completed from the germline J gene. V is TRBV11-3 and J is TRBJ2-3, with 7 bases identical to TRBD1. The CDR3 loop spans 13 amino acids. Germline CDR1 is SGHNT and CDR2 is YENEEA. Trimming took 7 bases from V and 2 from J; bases not matched to a gene: 3. CDR3 region: CASNGQDTDTQYF. Partial CDR3 DNA: TGTGCCAGCAACGGACAGGACACAGATACG.

Worth noting for this clone: The read is 3 residues too short to cover the CDR3 end, so that end is filled in from the germline J gene. The chain is built from TRBV10-1 and TRBJ2-5, with D uncertain. V lost 5 bases, J lost 1 base, and 8 bases lay in between. This CDR3 spans 13 amino acids. CDR1 and CDR2 from the germline V gene are WNHNN and SYGVQD (reference sequence). The covered CDR3 bases are TGCGCCAGCAGTTCCCCAGGCCAAGAGACC. It yields the protein CASSSPGQET. The full-length CDR3 reads as CASSSPGQETQYF.

About this clone: Coverage ceases 3 residues before the CDR3 finishes, and the germline J gene fills in the end. The chain carries TRBV5-4 and TRBJ1-2; 12 nucleotides agree with TRBD1. Germline V lookup: CDR1 SGHNT, CDR2 YYREEE (reference sequence). CDR3 length: 15 residues. The part of the CDR3 DNA that was read is TGTGCCAGCAGCTTAGTGGGACAGGGGGCGAACGGC. It yields the protein CASSLVGQGANG. Given in full, the CDR3 is CASSLVGQGANGYTF.

As to this clone: The CDR3 end lies 3 residues beyond the end of the read and is filled in from the germline J gene. The rearrangement uses TRBV20-1 and TRBJ2-1, with no clear D. Germline V gene lookup returns CDR1 DFQATT and CDR2 SNEGSKA (reference sequence). With 0 bases removed from V and 8 bases from J, the gap between germline ends came to 11 bases. The CDR3 totals 13 residues. The sequenced part of the CDR3 DNA is TGCAGTGCTAGAGACCCGAACTCGGATGAG. It specifies CSARDPNSDE. The CDR3 as a whole reads CSARDPNSDEQFF.

Concerning this clone: The read ends 3 residues early relative to the CDR3; the germline J gene fills the gap. The chain combines TRBV19 with TRBJ2-2; D is possibly TRBD2 (6 bases). Germline loops: CDR1 LNHDA, CDR2 SQIVND (reference sequence). The CDR3 runs to 15 residues. The covered CDR3 bases are TGTGCCAGTAGGGGCCGCGGGGTCTCTAATGAAAAG. Encoded protein: CASRGRGVSNEK. The entire CDR3 reads CASRGRGVSNEKLFF.

On this clone itself: The read finishes 3 residues shy of the CDR3 end, and the germline J gene is used to complete it. The chain couples TRBV7-2 to TRBJ1-1, with TRBD1 as a possible D gene (5 bases). V was clipped by 6 bases and J by 0 bases, with 11 bases between them. Germline CDR1 is SGHTA and CDR2 is FQGNSA. The CDR3 loop spans 14 amino acids. The covered CDR3 bases are TGTGCCAGCAGATGGGGCAGCATGAACACTGAA. This encodes CASRWGSMNTE. The CDR3 as a whole reads CASRWGSMNTEAFF.

As to this clone: The read finishes 3 residues shy of the CDR3 end, and the germline J gene is used to complete it. V and J are TRBV30 and TRBJ1-1; D is unresolved. V lost 1 base and J 5 bases, leaving 5 bases between the germline ends. This CDR3 spans 11 amino acids. Germline loops: CDR1 GTSNPN, CDR2 SVGIG (reference sequence). The sequenced CDR3 bases are TGTGCCTGGAGTGAACGGACTGAA. Translated, it gives CAWSERTE. The whole CDR3 region reads CAWSERTEAFF.

A remark on this clone: The read ends 3 residues before the CDR3 terminus; that terminus is restored from the germline J gene. The chain joins TRBV18 to TRBJ1-2; no clear D gene. Germline V CDR1 and CDR2: KGHSH, LQKENI. The CDR3 totals 15 residues. CDR3 sequence reads: CASSTLAGGHNDYTF. CDR3 DNA (partial): TGTGCCAGCTCGACTTTAGCGGGAGGTCACAATGAC.